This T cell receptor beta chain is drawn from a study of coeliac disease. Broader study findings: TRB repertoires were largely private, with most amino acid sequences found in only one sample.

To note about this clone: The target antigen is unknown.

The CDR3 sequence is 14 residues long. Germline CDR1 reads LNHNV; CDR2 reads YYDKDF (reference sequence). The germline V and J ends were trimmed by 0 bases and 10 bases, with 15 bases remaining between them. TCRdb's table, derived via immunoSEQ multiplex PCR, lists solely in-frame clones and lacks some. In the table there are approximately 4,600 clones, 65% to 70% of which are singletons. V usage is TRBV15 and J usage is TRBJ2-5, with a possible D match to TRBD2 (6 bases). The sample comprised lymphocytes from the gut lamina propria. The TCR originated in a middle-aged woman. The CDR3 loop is CATSRDVNGGFQYF. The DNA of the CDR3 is TGTGCCACCAGCAGAGACGTTAATGGAGGGTTCCAGTACTTC. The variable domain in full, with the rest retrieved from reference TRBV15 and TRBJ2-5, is DAMVIQNPRYQVTQFGKPVTLSCSQTLNHNVMYWYQQKSSQAPKLLFHYYDKDFNNEADTPDNFQSRRPNTSFCFLDIRSPGLGDTAMYLCATSRDVNGGFQYFGPGTRLLVL.